These T cell receptor beta chains were read from a single sample in a study of cytomegalovirus exposure and HLA in healthy donors. The repertoire was sequenced with immunoSEQ multiplex PCR; TCRdb's copy has only in-frame clones and lacks some. Among over 110,000 clones listed, 65% to 85% were seen once. The material sequenced was PBMCs. Every receptor here comes from a male donor in good health and CMV-seronegative. CDR3s include the opening cysteine and the closing phenylalanine or tryptophan. The D gene is left open where the match is weak. Expanded clones are given a class, and other clones once, few, many or no size at all.

clone size	V gene	J gene	D gene	CDR3 DNA	CDR3 protein
.	TRBV5-1	TRBJ2-1	.	TGCGCCAGCAGCACCGGCGGTTCGAGACTTTACAATGAGCAGTTCTTC	CASSTGGSRLYNEQFF
.	TRBV6-4	TRBJ2-7	TRBD2	TGTGCCAGCAGTGACCCGGGGCTAGCGGGAGCCCCCTACGAGCAGTACTTC	CASSDPGLAGAPYEQYF
.	TRBV15	TRBJ2-1	TRBD2	TGTGCCACCAGTCGGACCGGGACTAGCTTTTACGAGCAGTTCTTC	CATSRTGTSFYEQFF
.	TRBV9	TRBJ2-2	TRBD2	TGTGCCAGCAGTCTAGCGGGAGCCGGGTTACACACCGGGGAGCTGTTTTTT	CASSLAGAGLHTGELFF
.	TRBV6-5	TRBJ2-4	TRBD1	TGTGCCAGCAGCCTCACTTGGACAGGGCAAAACATTCAGTACTTC	CASSLTWTGQNIQYF
few	TRBV18	TRBJ2-2	TRBD2	TGTGCCAGCTCAAGGACTAGCGGCAACACCGGGGAGCTGTTTTTT	CASSRTSGNTGELFF
.	TRBV7-2	TRBJ2-5	TRBD2	TGTGCCAGCAGCCGATCAAGGGCTAGCGGGACCCAGTACTTC	CASSRSRASGTQYF
.	TRBV5-1	TRBJ2-7	TRBD2	TGCGCCAGCAGCTTGGAAGGGACTAGCGGGAGTACCCACGAGCAGTACTTC	CASSLEGTSGSTHEQYF
.	TRBV27	TRBJ2-7	TRBD1	TGTGCCAGGGGACAGGGGCCCTACGAGCAGTACTTC	CARGQGPYEQYF
.	TRBV7-8	TRBJ1-1	TRBD1	TGTGCCAGCAGCTTCGGACAGGGGGGCACTGAAGCTTTCTTT	CASSFGQGGTEAFF
once	TRBV27	TRBJ2-3	.	TGTGCCAGCAGTACTAGCCCAGATACGCAGTATTTT	CASSTSPDTQYF
.	TRBV7-9	TRBJ2-1	.	TGTGCCAGCAGCTTAAGCAGGGCAGATGAGCAGTTCTTC	CASSLSRADEQFF
once	TRBV7-6	TRBJ2-6	.	TGTGCCAGCAGCGAGGGCTCAGGGGCCAACGTCCTGACTTTC	CASSEGSGANVLTF
.	TRBV21-1	TRBJ2-7	.	TGTGCCAGCGTAGGGACACTTCAAGCCTACGAGCAGTACTTC	CASVGTLQAYEQYF
few	TRBV10-3	TRBJ2-5	.	TGTGCCATCAAGGCAACGGGAGAAGAGACCCAGTACTTC	CAIKATGEETQYF
.	TRBV7-2	TRBJ1-2	.	TGTGCCTGCAGGGCATTTAACTATGGCTACACCTTC	CACRAFNYGYTF
.	TRBV5-1	TRBJ2-1	TRBD2	TGCGCCAGCAGGAAGGTTAGCGGGAGAAACGGCAATGAGCAGTTCTTC	CASRKVSGRNGNEQFF
.	TRBV5-1	TRBJ2-7	TRBD1	TGCGCCAGCAGCTTACAGGGGGTCGGGTACGAGCAGTACTTC	CASSLQGVGYEQYF
.	TRBV7-9	TRBJ2-2	.	TGTGCCAGCAGCTTCCAGGGGGAGCTGTTTTTT	CASSFQGELFF
.	TRBV11-2	TRBJ2-7	.	TGTGCCAGCAGCCACTACGAGCAGTACTTC	CASSHYEQYF
once	TRBV19	TRBJ1-5	.	TGTGCCAGTAATGAGGGCAATCAGCCCCAGCATTTT	CASNEGNQPQHF
.	TRBV7-9	TRBJ2-3	TRBD2	TGTGCCAGCAGCTTTAGTAGCGGGCACCGACCGAGCACAGATACGCAGTATTTT	CASSFSSGHRPSTDTQYF
few	TRBV27	TRBJ1-2	TRBD1	TGTGCCAGCAGTTTTGGACAGGGATTATATGGCTACACCTTC	CASSFGQGLYGYTF
.	TRBV4-3	TRBJ2-2	.	TGCGCCAGCAGCCAATTACAACTAGCCGGGCACACCGGGGAGCTGTTTTTT	CASSQLQLAGHTGELFF
.	TRBV6-4	TRBJ2-1	.	TGTGCCAGCAGTGTACTGGCGGGGCCCTACAATGAGCAGTTCTTC	CASSVLAGPYNEQFF
few	TRBV5-1	TRBJ1-4	.	TGCGCCAGCAGCTTGGTGTCGACAGGCAATGAAAAACTGTTTTTT	CASSLVSTGNEKLFF
few	TRBV7-9	TRBJ1-1	TRBD1	TGTGCCAGCAGCTTAGCTCAGGGGGTCGACACTGAAGCTTTCTTT	CASSLAQGVDTEAFF
.	TRBV28	TRBJ2-5	.	TGTGCCAGCAGTTTGGGACATCAAGAGACCCAGTACTTC	CASSLGHQETQYF
.	TRBV9	TRBJ2-5	.	TGTGCCAGCAGCGTCTCAGGGCGCCCGACCCAAGAGACCCAGTACTTC	CASSVSGRPTQETQYF
once	TRBV27	TRBJ1-5	TRBD1	TGTGCCAGCGGAGAAGCCGGGACAGGGAATAGCAATCAGCCCCAGCATTTT	CASGEAGTGNSNQPQHF
.	TRBV11-2	TRBJ2-7	TRBD2	TGTGCCAGCAGCTTGCCAGAGGGGCGGGGGAAGCAGTACTTC	CASSLPEGRGKQYF
once	TRBV25-1	TRBJ2-3	TRBD2	TGTGCCAGTAATAGCGGGACAGATACGCAGTATTTT	CASNSGTDTQYF
.	TRBV7-9	TRBJ2-2	TRBD2	TGTGCCAGCACTCCGGGACTAGCGGCCTCCGGGGAGCTGTTTTTT	CASTPGLAASGELFF
once	TRBV2	TRBJ2-7	TRBD2	TGTGCCAGCAAATTTGGACTAGCGGGGACCTACGAGCAGTACTTC	CASKFGLAGTYEQYF
.	TRBV6-1	TRBJ2-3	.	TGTGCCAGCAGTGAATCCGCCGGGAGTGAGACAGATACGCAGTATTTT	CASSESAGSETDTQYF
.	TRBV28	TRBJ2-7	TRBD2	TGTGCCAGCGCCCCCCCCGCGGGAGTATCTGGGCAGTACTTC	CASAPPAGVSGQYF
.	TRBV2	TRBJ2-3	.	TGTGCCGATGAGGCTTACCCCCGGACAGATACGCAGTATTTT	CADEAYPRTDTQYF
.	TRBV5-8	TRBJ2-3	TRBD2	TGTGCCAGCAGCTTGCTAGAGACTAGCTCTATCGCAGATACGCAGTATTTT	CASSLLETSSIADTQYF
.	TRBV7-2	TRBJ2-1	TRBD2	TGTGCCAGCCGGCGCGCCGGGACTAGAATCAATGAGCAGTTCTTC	CASRRAGTRINEQFF
.	TRBV19	TRBJ1-1	.	TGTGCCAGTAGGGGACAGAACACTGAAGCTTTCTTT	CASRGQNTEAFF
.	TRBV28	TRBJ1-4	.	TGTGCCAGCACATTAGAAGAAAAACTGTTTTTT	CASTLEEKLFF
once	TRBV25-1	TRBJ2-7	.	TGTGCCAGCAGAGGGGACTGGGGATACGAGCAGTACTTC	CASRGDWGYEQYF
.	TRBV30	TRBJ2-7	TRBD1	TGTGCCTGGGGGGAGGGGACAGGGATTCGTTGGGAGCAGTACTTC	CAWGEGTGIRWEQYF
.	TRBV18	TRBJ1-5	.	TGTGCCAGCTCACACGGCAGGGGTCAGCCCCAGCATTTT	CASSHGRGQPQHF
.	TRBV19	TRBJ2-1	.	TGTGCCAGTAGTATGGAGGCGGGCGGGACCTCCTACAATGAGCAGTTCTTC	CASSMEAGGTSYNEQFF
.	TRBV10-3	TRBJ2-3	TRBD1	TGTGCCATCAGTGAGTCGGGGACAGGGACCTCAGATACGCAGTATTTT	CAISESGTGTSDTQYF
.	TRBV5-1	TRBJ1-2	.	TGCGCCAGCAGCGCCCCCACCAACATAGAGGGTGGCTACACCTTC	CASSAPTNIEGGYTF
few	TRBV5-1	TRBJ2-5	TRBD1	TGCGCCAGCAGCGTAGGACAGGGGGGAGAGACCCAGTACTTC	CASSVGQGGETQYF
once	TRBV28	TRBJ2-5	.	TGTGCCAGCAGCCCTAGGGGTTTCGGGACCCAGTACTTC	CASSPRGFGTQYF
once	TRBV13	TRBJ2-3	.	TGTGCCAGCAGCTTAGATGTAGCGGCGAGCACAGATACGCAGTATTTT	CASSLDVAASTDTQYF
.	TRBV10-2	TRBJ2-7	.	TGCGCCAGCAGTGAGCCCAGTCCCGCCTACGAGCAGTACTTC	CASSEPSPAYEQYF
.	TRBV19	TRBJ1-5	.	TGTGCCAGTAGGTGGGGGGGGCAACAGCCCCAGCATTTT	CASRWGGQQPQHF
.	TRBV6-5	TRBJ2-7	.	TGTGCCAGCAGTTACAACTTCCAATTAGCCTCCTACGAGCAGTACTTC	CASSYNFQLASYEQYF
.	TRBV7-2	TRBJ2-5	.	TGTGCCAGCAGCTTACTGCGGGAGACCCAGTACTTC	CASSLLRETQYF
.	TRBV12-2	TRBJ2-7	.	TGTGCAAGTCGCTTAGAGTGGACAGGAACTCTCTCCTACGAGCAGTACTTC	CASRLEWTGTLSYEQYF
.	TRBV7-2	TRBJ2-2	.	TGTGCCAGCAGCTCATGGGGAGTCGGCGGGGAGCTGTTTTTT	CASSSWGVGGELFF
few	TRBV4-3	TRBJ1-4	.	TGCGCCAGCAGCCAACGGGGGACGGGTGATGAAAAACTGTTTTTT	CASSQRGTGDEKLFF